This section outlines one TCR beta chain sequence together with its context. No antigen is known for it. The entry originates in a study of CD8 T cells in ankylosing spondylitis. Study conclusions and caveats: Peripheral blood held disease-linked clones only at relatively low frequency, and these were CD8+. It appeared that ankylosing spondylitis blood was characterized by a TCR beta motif of several highly homologous variants. There were earlier reports of some motif variants in reactive arthritis synovial fluid and blood.

Trimming cost V 5 bases and J 8 bases, with 11 bases left between them. The CDR3 totals 12 residues. By quantitative 5'-RACE with molecular barcodes, the TCR beta libraries were made. TCRdb recomputed calls from the 5' RACE reads with MiXCR, one row per CDR3 protein. Found here are a few hundred thousand distinct CDR3 sequences, under 25% of them singletons; the top ten hold about a sixth. The sample was blood, either unsorted or a sorted T cell fraction (not recorded which). The receptor's source is a male donor with ankylosing spondylitis. V is TRBV12-3 or TRBV12-4 and J is TRBJ2-3, with D possibly TRBD2 on 5 matching bases. The DNA for the CDR3 is TGTGCCAGCAGTGGAACTGCGGGTACGCAGTATTTT. Amino acids: CASSGTAGTQYF.